This TCR beta chain was sequenced for a study of human T cells and chemical hapten exposure. Study-wide results and limits: With regard to DPC sensitization, TCRs above 1 in 1000 frequency did not change.

This clonotype appeared many times. What it recognizes is unknown. Separate cDNA molecules received unique molecular identifiers, which the library attached to them. In the original workflow: Counts of TCRs in each sample centred on a median of around 92,000 and extended from about 20,000 to 690,000. TCRdb passed the RACE reads through MiXCR, listing each CDR3 protein once. TCRdb's processing, not the study's, gives the V and J calls here. The sample comprises tens of thousands of distinct CDR3 sequences, roughly 4% of which are singletons, and about 1.5% rests with the top ten. This sample's time point: healthy volunteer bleed at 2 weeks. Researchers extracted total RNA from unfractionated whole blood. V gave up 0 bases and J gave up 5 bases, with 13 bases separating them. From germline, CDR1 is SEHNR and CDR2 FQNEAQ (reference sequence). This CDR3 has 15 amino acids.

The sample comprised whole blood. The receptor was derived from a female donor in good health. Some clones in this sample may be carry-over from other donors' samples. V and J are TRBV7-9 and TRBJ1-1, with D maybe TRBD1 (5 bases). This CDR3 reads CASSLAEGLVTEAFF. The CDR3 coding sequence is TGTGCCAGCAGCTTAGCGGAGGGGTTAGTTACTGAAGCTTTCTTT. The full variable domain, in which reference TRBV7-9 and TRBJ1-1 provide the parts outside the CDR3, is DTGVSQNPRHKITKRGQNVTFRCDPISEHNRLYWYRQTLGQGPEFLTYFQNEAQLEKSRLLSDRFSAERPKGSFSTLEIQRTEQGDSAMYLCASSLAEGLVTEAFFGQGTRLTVV.